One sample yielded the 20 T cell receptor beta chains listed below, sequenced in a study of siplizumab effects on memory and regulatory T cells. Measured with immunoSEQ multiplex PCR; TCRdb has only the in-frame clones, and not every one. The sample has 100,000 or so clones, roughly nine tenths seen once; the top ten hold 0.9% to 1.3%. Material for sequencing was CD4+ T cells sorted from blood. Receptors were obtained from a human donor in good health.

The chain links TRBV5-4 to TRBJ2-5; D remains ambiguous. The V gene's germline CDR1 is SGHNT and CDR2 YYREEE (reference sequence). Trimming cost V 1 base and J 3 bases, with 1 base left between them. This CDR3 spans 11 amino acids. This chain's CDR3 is CASSLKETQYF. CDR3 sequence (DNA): TGTGCCAGCAGCTTGAAAGAGACCCAGTACTTC.

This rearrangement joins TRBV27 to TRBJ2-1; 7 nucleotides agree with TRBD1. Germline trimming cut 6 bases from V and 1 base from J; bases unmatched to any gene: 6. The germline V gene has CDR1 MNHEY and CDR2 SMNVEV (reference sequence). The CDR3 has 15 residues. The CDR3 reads CASRPGQASYNEQFF. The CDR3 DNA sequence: TGTGCCAGCAGGCCTGGACAGGCGTCCTACAATGAGCAGTTCTTC.

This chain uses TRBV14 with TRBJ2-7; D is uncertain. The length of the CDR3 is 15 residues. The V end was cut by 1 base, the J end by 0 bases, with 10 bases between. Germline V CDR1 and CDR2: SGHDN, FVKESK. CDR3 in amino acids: CASSQASPYSYEQYF. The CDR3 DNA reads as TGTGCCAGCAGCCAAGCTTCACCTTACTCCTACGAGCAGTACTTC.

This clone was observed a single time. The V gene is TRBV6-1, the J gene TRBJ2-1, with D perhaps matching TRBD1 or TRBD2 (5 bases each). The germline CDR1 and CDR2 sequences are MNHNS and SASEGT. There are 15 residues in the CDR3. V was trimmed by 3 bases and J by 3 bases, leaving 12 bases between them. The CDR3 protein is CASSERGRIYNEQFF. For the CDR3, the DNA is TGTGCCAGCAGTGAGAGGGGACGGATCTACAATGAGCAGTTCTTC.

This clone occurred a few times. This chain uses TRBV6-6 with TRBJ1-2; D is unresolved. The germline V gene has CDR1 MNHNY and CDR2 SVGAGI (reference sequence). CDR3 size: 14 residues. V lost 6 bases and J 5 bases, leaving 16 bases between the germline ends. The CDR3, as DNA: TGTGCCAGCAGCGGAACCCCTGGGTGGTATGGCTACACCTTC. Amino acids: CASSGTPGWYGYTF.

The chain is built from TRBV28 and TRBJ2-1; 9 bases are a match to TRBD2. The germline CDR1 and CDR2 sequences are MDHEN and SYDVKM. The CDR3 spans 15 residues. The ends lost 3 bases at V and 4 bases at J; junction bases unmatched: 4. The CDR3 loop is CASSFGGGGYNEQFF. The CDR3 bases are TGTGCCAGCAGTTTTGGCGGGGGGGGTTACAATGAGCAGTTCTTC.

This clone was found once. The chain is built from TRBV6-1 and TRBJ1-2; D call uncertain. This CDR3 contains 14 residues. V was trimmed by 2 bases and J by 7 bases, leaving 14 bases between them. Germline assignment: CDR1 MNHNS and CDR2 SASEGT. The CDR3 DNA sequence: TGTGCCAGCAGTGAACTCACGGGAGTCACTGGCTACACCTTC. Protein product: CASSELTGVTGYTF.

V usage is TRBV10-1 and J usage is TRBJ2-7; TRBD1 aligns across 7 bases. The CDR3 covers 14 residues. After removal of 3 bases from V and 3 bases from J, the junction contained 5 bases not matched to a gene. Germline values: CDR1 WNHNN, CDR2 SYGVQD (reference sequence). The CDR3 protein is CASSENRGFYEQYF. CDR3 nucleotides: TGCGCCAGCAGTGAAAACAGGGGATTCTACGAGCAGTACTTC.

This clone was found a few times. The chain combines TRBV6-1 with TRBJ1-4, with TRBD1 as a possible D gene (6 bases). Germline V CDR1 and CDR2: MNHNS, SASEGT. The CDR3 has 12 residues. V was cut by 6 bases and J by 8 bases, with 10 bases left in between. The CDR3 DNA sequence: TGTGCCAGCAGCAGGGGCCTGGAAAAACTGTTTTTT. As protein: CASSRGLEKLFF.

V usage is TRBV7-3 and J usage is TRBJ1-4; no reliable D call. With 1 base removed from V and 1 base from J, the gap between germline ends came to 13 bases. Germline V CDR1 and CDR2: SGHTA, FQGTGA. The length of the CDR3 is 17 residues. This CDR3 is CASSLKGPEITNEKLFF. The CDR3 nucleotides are TGTGCCAGCAGCTTAAAAGGACCTGAAATAACTAATGAAAAACTGTTTTTT.

The CDR3 coding sequence is TGTGCCAGCAGCTTGGTTACAGGGAACACCGGGGAGCTGTTTTTT. It encodes CASSLVTGNTGELFF. This sequence joins TRBV5-4 and TRBJ2-2, with D tentatively TRBD1 (5 bases). Germline lookup yields CDR1 SGHNT and CDR2 YYREEE (reference sequence). V lost 0 bases and J 1 base, leaving 7 bases between the germline ends. This CDR3 is 15 amino acids long.

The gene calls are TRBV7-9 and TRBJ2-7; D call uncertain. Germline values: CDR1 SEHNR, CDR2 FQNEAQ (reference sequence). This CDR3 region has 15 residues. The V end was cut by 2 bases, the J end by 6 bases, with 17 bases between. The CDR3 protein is CASSLLGPINSEQYF. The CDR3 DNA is TGTGCCAGCAGCTTACTCGGGCCTATTAACTCCGAGCAGTACTTC.

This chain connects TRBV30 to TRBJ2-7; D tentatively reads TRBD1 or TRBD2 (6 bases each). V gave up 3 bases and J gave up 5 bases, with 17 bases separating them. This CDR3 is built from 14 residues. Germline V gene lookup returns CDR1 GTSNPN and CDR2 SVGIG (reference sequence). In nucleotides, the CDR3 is TGTGCCTGGAGCTGGGGGGCACGGGACCACGAGCAGTACTTC. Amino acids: CAWSWGARDHEQYF. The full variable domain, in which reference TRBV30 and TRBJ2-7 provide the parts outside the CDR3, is SQTIHQWPATLVQPVGSPLSLECTVEGTSNPNLYWYRQAAGRGLQLLFYSVGIGQISSEVPQNLSASRPQDRQFILSSKKLLLSDSGFYLCAWSWGARDHEQYFGPGTRLTVT.

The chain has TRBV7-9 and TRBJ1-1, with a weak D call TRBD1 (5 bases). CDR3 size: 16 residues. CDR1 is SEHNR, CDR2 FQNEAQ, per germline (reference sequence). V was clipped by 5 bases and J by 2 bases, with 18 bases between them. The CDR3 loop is CASSPRGGARNTEAFF. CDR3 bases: TGTGCCAGCAGCCCTCGCGGAGGGGCCCGCAACACTGAAGCTTTCTTT.

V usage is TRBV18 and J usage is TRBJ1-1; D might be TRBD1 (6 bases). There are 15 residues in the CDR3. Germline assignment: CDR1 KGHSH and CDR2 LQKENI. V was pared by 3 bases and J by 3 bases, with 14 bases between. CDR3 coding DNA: TGTGCCAGCTCACCGTTGGGGGCATTCGACACTGAAGCTTTCTTT. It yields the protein CASSPLGAFDTEAFF.

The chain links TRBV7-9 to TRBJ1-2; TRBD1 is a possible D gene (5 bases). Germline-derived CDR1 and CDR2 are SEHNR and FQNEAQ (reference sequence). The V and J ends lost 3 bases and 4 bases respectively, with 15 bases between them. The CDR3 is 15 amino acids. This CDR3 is CASSLPGGRGYGYTF. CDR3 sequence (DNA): TGTGCCAGCAGCTTGCCGGGGGGACGTGGCTATGGCTACACCTTC.

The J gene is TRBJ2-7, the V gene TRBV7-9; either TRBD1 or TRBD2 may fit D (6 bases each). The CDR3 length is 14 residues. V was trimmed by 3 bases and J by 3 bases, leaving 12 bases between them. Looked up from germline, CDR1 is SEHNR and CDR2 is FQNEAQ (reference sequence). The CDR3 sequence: CASSFGRGGYEQYF. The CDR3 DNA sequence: TGTGCCAGCAGCTTCGGCAGGGGAGGCTACGAGCAGTACTTC.

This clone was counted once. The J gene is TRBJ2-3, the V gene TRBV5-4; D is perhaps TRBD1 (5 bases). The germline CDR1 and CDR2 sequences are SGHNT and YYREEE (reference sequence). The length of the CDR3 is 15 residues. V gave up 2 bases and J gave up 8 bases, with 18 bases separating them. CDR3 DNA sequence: TGTGCCAGCAGCTTAGGTACAGGAACAATATCTACGCAGTATTTT. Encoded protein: CASSLGTGTISTQYF. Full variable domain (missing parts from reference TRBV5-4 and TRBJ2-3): ETGVTQSPTHLIKTRGQQVTLRCSSQSGHNTVSWYQQALGQGPQFIFQYYREEENGRGNFPPRFSGLQFPNYSSELNVNALELDDSALYLCASSLGTGTISTQYFGPGTRLTVL.

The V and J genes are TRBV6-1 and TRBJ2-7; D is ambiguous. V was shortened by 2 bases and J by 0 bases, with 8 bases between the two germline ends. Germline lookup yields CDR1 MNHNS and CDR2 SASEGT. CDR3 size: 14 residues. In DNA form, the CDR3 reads TGTGCCAGCAGTGAATCTAGGCGCTCCTACGAGCAGTACTTC. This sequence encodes CASSESRRSYEQYF.

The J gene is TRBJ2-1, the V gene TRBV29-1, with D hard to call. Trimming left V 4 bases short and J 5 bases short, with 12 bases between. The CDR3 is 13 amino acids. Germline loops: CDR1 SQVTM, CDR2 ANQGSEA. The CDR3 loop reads CSVVGPRHNEQFF. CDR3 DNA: TGCAGCGTTGTTGGGCCCCGACACAATGAGCAGTTCTTC.